This T cell receptor beta chain was identified during a study of blood T cell repertoires in COVID-19. Study-wide context: COVID-19 samples collected from the United States, Italy and Spain covered acute and convalescent phases.

Repertoires were generated with immunoSEQ multiplex PCR, while TCRdb's copy carries only in-frame clones and drops some. The data contain around 430,000 clones, just under 90% of them singletons. Participants were aged about 18 to 100 years, lived in under 25 US areas, and enrolled virtually. V was clipped by 3 bases and J by 4 bases, with 7 bases between them. The CDR3 is 11 amino acids. Germline CDR1 DFQATT, CDR2 SNEGSKA (reference sequence). Sequenced sample: PBMCs or T cells enriched from blood (not recorded which). The TCR sequence derives from a woman in her forties or fifties who had recovered from COVID-19. This chain joins TRBV20-1 and TRBJ2-7, with unresolved D. The CDR3 sequence: CSASPFYEQYF. The CDR3 DNA follows: TGCAGTGCTAGTCCTTTTTACGAGCAGTACTTC.